A single sample is the source of the 32 T cell receptor beta chains below, sequenced in a study of cytomegalovirus exposure and HLA in healthy donors. 13 Jbeta primers and 60 Vbeta primers were used for the PCR. Produced via immunoSEQ multiplex PCR; TCRdb's table is partial and in-frame only. This table holds about 87,000 clones, 75% to 80% found once. Material for sequencing was PBMCs. The receptors here all came from a middle-aged woman in good health and CMV-seronegative.

The genes are TRBV6-4 and TRBJ1-6; D is perhaps TRBD1 (5 bases). The germline gives CDR1 MRHNA, CDR2 SNTAGT. The CDR3 loop spans 14 amino acids. Trimming cost V 6 bases and J 10 bases, with 16 bases left between them. The CDR3 DNA follows: TGTGCCAGCAGCGTCGGGGGAGGAAGATCACCCCTCCACTTT. Residues: CASSVGGGRSPLHF.

The DNA for the CDR3 is TGTGCCTATAAGGACAGGGCTCGTGACGGCACTGAAGCTTTCTTT. Translated: CAYKDRARDGTEAFF. J is TRBJ1-1 and V is TRBV30, with 8 bases fitting TRBD1. The CDR3 spans 15 residues. Germline assignment: CDR1 GTSNPN and CDR2 SVGIG (reference sequence). Germline trimming cut 7 bases from V and 4 bases from J; bases unmatched to any gene: 14.

This clone was recorded only once. V gene TRBV29-1 combines with J gene TRBJ2-7; TRBD1 agrees at 7 bases. Germline V gene lookup returns CDR1 SQVTM and CDR2 ANQGSEA. Trimming at V came to 6 bases and at J to 2 bases, leaving 4 bases not matched to a gene. The CDR3 loop spans 12 amino acids. The CDR3 protein is CSVVGTAYEQYF. The CDR3 DNA reads TGCAGCGTCGTCGGGACAGCCTACGAGCAGTACTTC.

Only a few counts were recorded for this clone. This chain links TRBV7-8 with TRBJ2-6; D perhaps matches TRBD1 (5 bases). Germline V gene sequence: CDR1 SGHVS, CDR2 FQNEAQ. This CDR3 region has 18 residues. The germline V and J ends were trimmed by 2 bases and 0 bases, with 14 bases remaining between them. CDR3 loop: CASSLRAGLISGANVLTF. The CDR3, as DNA: TGTGCCAGCAGCTTACGAGCAGGGCTTATCTCTGGGGCCAACGTCCTGACTTTC.

This clone was found a few times. The rearrangement links TRBV19 to TRBJ2-7, with D possibly matching TRBD1 (6 bases). CDR1 and CDR2 from the germline V gene are LNHDA and SQIVND (reference sequence). This CDR3 spans 11 amino acids. Between the trimmed V and J ends, which lost 8 bases and 4 bases, there was a span of 9 bases. The CDR3 loop reads CASAQGYEQYF. DNA for the CDR3: TGTGCCAGTGCCCAGGGGTACGAGCAGTACTTC.

The V gene is TRBV30, the J gene TRBJ1-5; 9 positions match TRBD1. The V gene's germline CDR1 is GTSNPN and CDR2 SVGIG (reference sequence). This CDR3 is 14 amino acids long. Germline trimming cut 3 bases from V and 4 bases from J; bases unmatched to any gene: 4. Here the CDR3 reads CAWSGGTGNQPQHF. In nucleotides, the CDR3 is TGTGCCTGGAGCGGCGGGACAGGGAATCAGCCCCAGCATTTT.

A single count supports this clone. The rearrangement joins TRBV30 to TRBJ1-3; TRBD1 aligns across 10 bases. The V gene's germline CDR1 is GTSNPN and CDR2 SVGIG (reference sequence). The CDR3 consists of 16 residues. The V segment lost 3 bases and the J segment 0 bases; nucleotides outside the gene matches: 5. The CDR3 spells CAWSRQGASSGNTIYF. Here the CDR3 DNA reads TGTGCCTGGAGCAGACAGGGGGCCAGCTCTGGAAACACCATATATTTT.

This clone was detected once. The rearrangement links TRBV4-3 to TRBJ1-6, with D perhaps TRBD1 (6 bases). Trimming removed 3 bases from V and 0 bases from J, with 15 bases in between. CDR1 LGHNA and CDR2 YSLEER come from the germline V gene. The length of the CDR3 is 18 residues. The CDR3 protein is CASSQAVLGGSYNSPLHF. For the CDR3, the DNA is TGCGCCAGCAGCCAGGCAGTTTTAGGGGGCTCCTATAATTCACCCCTCCACTTT.

This clone was counted once. This chain uses TRBV29-1 with TRBJ2-3; D might be TRBD2 (6 bases). Looked up from germline, CDR1 is SQVTM and CDR2 is ANQGSEA. The CDR3 contains 13 residues. The germline V and J ends were trimmed by 5 bases and 4 bases, with 13 bases remaining between them. CDR3 bases: TGCAGCGTTCGGACTGGGGAGGCAGATACGCAGTATTTT. This sequence encodes CSVRTGEADTQYF.

The J gene is TRBJ2-7, the V gene TRBV15; D is unresolved. Trimming left V 3 bases short and J 1 base short, with 13 bases between. This CDR3 spans 15 amino acids. Germline V lookup: CDR1 LNHNV, CDR2 YYDKDF (reference sequence). CDR3 protein: CATSSPDGVSYEQYF. The CDR3 coding sequence is TGTGCCACCAGCAGCCCCGACGGAGTTTCCTACGAGCAGTACTTC.

This clone was recorded a few times. The chain joins TRBV19 to TRBJ1-5, with TRBD1 matching 9 bases. Germline V CDR1 and CDR2: LNHDA, SQIVND (reference sequence). The ends lost 0 bases at V and 6 bases at J; junction bases unmatched: 3. This CDR3 region has 15 residues. CDR3 protein: CASSIEDRGIQPQHF. DNA of the CDR3: TGTGCCAGTAGTATAGAGGACAGGGGAATTCAGCCCCAGCATTTT.

The chain links TRBV30 to TRBJ2-1, with 8 positions matching TRBD1. This CDR3 is 15 amino acids long. The V gene's germline CDR1 is GTSNPN and CDR2 SVGIG (reference sequence). V shed 0 bases, J shed 8 bases, and the junction held 9 bases outside the gene matches. The CDR3 here is CAWSVTLTGGYEQFF. The CDR3 nucleotides read TGTGCCTGGAGTGTAACGCTCACAGGGGGTTATGAGCAGTTCTTC.

The chain uses TRBV4-1 and TRBJ2-7; 9 bases match TRBD1. Per the germline V gene, CDR1 is MGHRA and CDR2 is YSYEKL. With V trimmed by 3 bases and J by 2 bases, 5 bases remained unmatched. This CDR3 is built from 15 residues. DNA of the CDR3: TGCGCCAGCAGCCAGACCGGGACAGGGACCTACGAGCAGTACTTC. This sequence encodes CASSQTGTGTYEQYF.

The V gene is TRBV5-1, the J gene TRBJ1-1, with 7 bases matching TRBD1. Germline V gene lookup returns CDR1 SGHRS and CDR2 YFSETQ. The CDR3 consists of 14 residues. Trimming at V came to 4 bases and at J to 8 bases, leaving 11 bases not matched to a gene. The CDR3 reads CASSGGTARGEAFF. In DNA form, the CDR3 reads TGCGCCAGCAGCGGAGGGACAGCCCGAGGGGAAGCTTTCTTT.

The chain employs TRBV30 and TRBJ2-6; D might be TRBD1 (6 bases). This CDR3 is built from 16 residues. Germline lookup yields CDR1 GTSNPN and CDR2 SVGIG (reference sequence). V was cut by 0 bases and J by 1 base, with 10 bases left in between. The CDR3 region has the DNA TGTGCCTGGAGTGTTCCAGGGGAGTCTGGGGCCAACGTCCTGACTTTC. Protein sequence: CAWSVPGESGANVLTF.

This chain joins TRBV6-1 and TRBJ1-2, with D perhaps TRBD1 (6 bases). Germline V lookup: CDR1 MNHNS, CDR2 SASEGT. This CDR3 has 15 amino acids. The CDR3 nucleotides read TGTGGAATTCTCGGGGGGACATCAGGTTTCTATGGCTACACCTTC. Its protein is CGILGGTSGFYGYTF.

The chain has TRBV5-6 and TRBJ1-1, with TRBD1 matching 7 bases. Unmatched junction bases numbered 3, after V lost 0 bases and J lost 4 bases. Germline lookup yields CDR1 SGHDT and CDR2 YYEEEE. The CDR3 is 14 residues long. DNA of the CDR3: TGTGCCAGCAGCTTGGGGTACAGGGGCACTGAAGCTTTCTTT. Encoded protein: CASSLGYRGTEAFF.

This chain's CDR3 is CASSALTVSGNTIYF. For the CDR3, the DNA is TGTGCCAGCAGCGCCTTGACAGTCTCTGGAAACACCATATATTTT. The V call is TRBV7-2, the J call TRBJ1-3; D is perhaps TRBD1 (5 bases). The CDR3 covers 15 residues. The germline CDR1 and CDR2 sequences are SGHTA and FQGNSA. The V gene lost 5 bases and the J gene lost 0 bases, with 11 bases spanning the gap.

CDR3 nucleotide sequence: TGTGCCAGCAACTCTTGGGGGCCAACTAATGAAAAACTGTTTTTT. As protein: CASNSWGPTNEKLFF. The chain couples TRBV5-6 to TRBJ1-4, with a weak D call TRBD1 (6 bases). There are 15 residues in the CDR3. Germline CDR1 is SGHDT and CDR2 is YYEEEE. Trimming shortened V by 6 bases and J by 0 bases, and 12 bases separated the two germline ends.

V is TRBV5-1 and J is TRBJ2-4; D is uncertain. This CDR3 is built from 16 residues. CDR1 SGHRS and CDR2 YFSETQ come from the germline V gene. V lost 0 bases and J 0 bases, leaving 10 bases between the germline ends. In DNA, the CDR3 is TGCGCCAGCAGCTTGGGGGCTGGGTTAGCCAAAAACATTCAGTACTTC. Translation gives CASSLGAGLAKNIQYF.

V usage is TRBV15 and J usage is TRBJ1-5; D unresolved. The CDR3 totals 16 residues. The germline gives CDR1 LNHNV, CDR2 YYDKDF (reference sequence). V dropped 0 bases and J dropped 1 base, with 10 bases sitting between them. The CDR3 protein is CATSRESTVSNQPQHF. In DNA form, the CDR3 reads TGTGCCACCAGCAGAGAATCAACGGTCAGCAATCAGCCCCAGCATTTT.

A note on this clone: At one end the junction does not follow the germline gene, possibly because of a read error. The CDR3 DNA is TGTGCCAGCAGCGTGGGACATCGGAATCAGCCCCAGAATTTT. It is translated as CASSVGHRNQPQNF. The chain carries TRBV9 and TRBJ1-5, with D tentatively TRBD1 (6 bases). This CDR3 has 14 amino acids. Germline V lookup: CDR1 SGDLS, CDR2 YYNGEE.

The rearrangement links TRBV7-8 to TRBJ2-5, with 11 bases that match TRBD2. J was trimmed by 4 bases and V by 5 bases; bases with no gene match: 6. This CDR3 is built from 15 residues. Per germline, CDR1 SGHVS and CDR2 FQNEAQ. Here the CDR3 reads CASSLRLAGTETQYF. In DNA, the CDR3 is TGTGCCAGCAGCCTTAGACTAGCGGGGACAGAGACCCAGTACTTC.

This sequence joins TRBV2 and TRBJ1-4; weak D call: TRBD1 (5 bases). Germline CDR1 reads SNHLY; CDR2 reads FYNNEI. The CDR3 spans 15 residues. Trimming took 6 bases from V and 6 from J, leaving 17 bases between them. In DNA, the CDR3 is TGTGCCAGCAGGGTCCAGGGTCTTCTCGATGAAAAACTGTTTTTT. Translated, it gives CASRVQGLLDEKLFF.

The gene calls are TRBV6-5 and TRBJ1-5; 11 bases are a match to TRBD1. V shed 6 bases and J 7 bases; nucleotides not matched to a gene: 5. The germline V gene has CDR1 MNHEY and CDR2 SVGAGI. This CDR3 has 14 amino acids. CDR3 in amino acids: CASSGTGGGQPQHF. CDR3 nucleotides: TGTGCCAGCAGCGGGACAGGGGGTGGCCAGCCCCAGCATTTT.

The V call is TRBV18, the J call TRBJ2-2, with 9 positions matching TRBD2. Germline V gene lookup returns CDR1 KGHSH and CDR2 LQKENI. The CDR3 has 15 residues. The trim removed 3 bases at V and 4 bases at J, leaving 3 bases unmatched. CDR3 residues: CASSPLLAGTGELFF. CDR3 nucleotide sequence: TGTGCCAGCTCACCGCTACTAGCGGGCACCGGGGAGCTGTTTTTT. Together with reference TRBV18 and TRBJ2-2, the CDR3 gives the full variable domain: NAGVMQNPRHLVRRRGQEARLRCSPMKGHSHVYWYRQLPEEGLKFMVYLQKENIIDESGMPKERFSAEFPKEGPSILRIQQVVRGDSAAYFCASSPLLAGTGELFFGEGSRLTVL.

CDR3 sequence (DNA): TGTGCCAGCAGAACGGACAGGGACTATGGCTACACCTTC. Translated, it gives CASRTDRDYGYTF. This chain connects TRBV6-5 to TRBJ1-2; 8 bases map to TRBD1. Germline assignment: CDR1 MNHEY and CDR2 SVGAGI. Losses at the gene ends were 6 bases for V and 3 bases for J; bases not matched to a gene: 3. CDR3 length: 13 residues.

V usage is TRBV5-4 and J usage is TRBJ2-1; TRBD1 is a possible D gene (6 bases). This CDR3 is built from 16 residues. The V gene's germline CDR1 is SGHNT and CDR2 YYREEE (reference sequence). V was cut by 4 bases and J by 0 bases, with 14 bases left in between. The CDR3 nucleotides are TGTGCCAGCAGCCCATACAGGGATAGCTCCTACAATGAGCAGTTCTTC. Protein: CASSPYRDSSYNEQFF. The full variable domain, in which reference TRBV5-4 and TRBJ2-1 provide the parts outside the CDR3, is ETGVTQSPTHLIKTRGQQVTLRCSSQSGHNTVSWYQQALGQGPQFIFQYYREEENGRGNFPPRFSGLQFPNYSSELNVNALELDDSALYLCASSPYRDSSYNEQFFGPGTRLTVL.

The rearrangement joins TRBV27 to TRBJ2-2, with TRBD1 identical over 9 bases. The CDR3 runs to 17 residues. V lost 0 bases and J lost 2; bases outside the gene matches: 4. Germline CDR1 is MNHEY and CDR2 is SMNVEV (reference sequence). This CDR3 is CASSLSGDRVNTGELFF. CDR3 DNA: TGTGCCAGCAGTTTATCTGGGGACAGGGTAAACACCGGGGAGCTGTTTTTT.

The rearrangement links TRBV2 to TRBJ2-6; 7 positions match TRBD1. Germline V gene lookup returns CDR1 SNHLY and CDR2 FYNNEI. V was clipped by 10 bases and J by 2 bases; unmatched bases: 2. This CDR3 spans 13 amino acids. The CDR3 DNA is TGTGCCACAGGGGGAGCTGGGGCCAACGTCCTGACTTTC. Translation gives CATGGAGANVLTF. Full variable domain (rest looked up from reference TRBV2 and TRBJ2-6): EPEVTQTPSHQVTQMGQEVILRCVPISNHLYFYWYRQILGQKVEFLVSFYNNEISEKSEIFDDQFSVERPDGSNFTLKIRSTKLEDSAMYFCATGGAGANVLTFGAGSRLTVL.

The J gene is TRBJ1-1, the V gene TRBV4-2; no clear D gene. Trimming cost V 0 bases and J 10 bases, with 15 bases left between them. CDR1 LGHNA and CDR2 YNFKEQ come from the germline V gene. The CDR3 spans 14 residues. The CDR3 nucleotides are TGTGCCAGCAGCCAAGATGAAGTTATACTAGGAGCTTTCTTT. Encoded protein: CASSQDEVILGAFF.

The genes are TRBV11-3 and TRBJ1-6, with unresolved D. CDR3 length: 15 residues. V was clipped by 1 base and J by 14 bases, with 18 bases between them. CDR1 and CDR2 (germline): SGHNT, YENEEA. The CDR3 loop is CASSLGRRLASALHF. The CDR3 DNA follows: TGTGCCAGCAGCTTAGGTAGGAGGTTGGCGTCAGCCCTCCACTTT.